These 23 T cell receptor beta chains were sequenced from one sample in a study of blood T cell repertoires in COVID-19. The data were produced by immunoSEQ multiplex PCR, yet TCRdb's version contains in-frame clones alone and is incomplete. The table shows some 170,000 clones, with approximately 80% occurring only once. Sequencing was performed on peripheral blood. Source of these receptors: a woman of 80 years or more with active or convalescent COVID-19.

The chain employs TRBV5-1 and TRBJ1-2; no clear D gene. V was clipped by 0 bases and J by 3 bases, with 12 bases between them. CDR3 size: 15 residues. Germline V gene data show CDR1 as SGHRS and CDR2 as YFSETQ. The chain's CDR3 is CASSLGLLIDYGYTF. As DNA, the CDR3 is TGCGCCAGCAGCTTGGGACTCCTTATAGACTATGGCTACACCTTC.

The chain links TRBV7-2 to TRBJ1-2; weak D call: TRBD1 (6 bases). Germline assignment: CDR1 SGHTA and CDR2 FQGNSA. The CDR3 sequence is 13 residues long. V dropped 4 bases and J dropped 7 bases, with 13 bases sitting between them. CDR3 sequence: CASSSDLGGGYTF. CDR3 nucleotides: TGTGCCAGCAGCTCGGACCTAGGGGGTGGCTACACCTTC. Based on the CDR3 plus reference TRBV7-2 and TRBJ1-2, the full variable domain is GAGVSQSPSNKVTEKGKDVELRCDPISGHTALYWYRQSLGQGLEFLIYFQGNSAPDKSGLPSDRFSAERTGGSVSTLTIQRTQQEDSAVYLCASSSDLGGGYTFGSGTRLTVV.

The chain couples TRBV6-5 to TRBJ1-1; 7 nucleotides align to TRBD1. The V and J ends lost 6 bases and 4 bases, in that order; junction bases with no gene match: 8. This CDR3 region has 14 residues. Germline CDR1 is MNHEY and CDR2 is SVGAGI. CDR3 amino acids: CASRFRGTSTEAFF. The CDR3 DNA sequence: TGTGCCAGCAGATTCAGGGGGACCAGCACTGAAGCTTTCTTT.

This clone was seen only a few times. The chain links TRBV7-2 to TRBJ1-5; possible D gene TRBD1, 5 bases. The V end lost 5 bases, the J end lost 0 bases, and 11 bases lay between the germline ends. This CDR3 is 15 amino acids long. Germline V gene lookup returns CDR1 SGHTA and CDR2 FQGNSA. CDR3: CASSPGGSSNQPQHF. Here the CDR3 DNA reads TGTGCCAGCAGCCCGGGGGGTAGTAGCAATCAGCCCCAGCATTTT.

CDR3 DNA: TGCGCCAGCAGCCCTATGCAAGCCTCTGGAAACACCATATATTTT. Residues: CASSPMQASGNTIYF. V is TRBV4-3 and J is TRBJ1-3; D gene uncertain. V lost 4 bases, J lost 0 bases, and 10 bases lay in between. The CDR3 extends over 15 amino acids. Per the germline V gene, CDR1 is LGHNA and CDR2 is YSLEER.

This clone was found a few times. V and J are TRBV7-2 and TRBJ1-2; D is possibly TRBD1 (6 bases). Germline V CDR1 and CDR2: SGHTA, FQGNSA. The V end was cut by 5 bases, the J end by 0 bases, with 16 bases between. The CDR3 is 16 amino acids. CDR3 loop: CASSLRDTSTNYGYTF. CDR3 sequence (DNA): TGTGCCAGCAGCCTGAGGGACACCAGTACTAACTATGGCTACACCTTC.

The chain recombines TRBV5-1 with TRBJ2-1, with 8 nucleotides matching TRBD2. The CDR3 has 14 amino acids. Unmatched junction bases numbered 5, after V lost 4 bases and J lost 5 bases. Germline V gives CDR1 SGHRS, CDR2 YFSETQ. CDR3: CASSGLAGNNEQFF. In nucleotides, the CDR3 is TGCGCCAGCAGCGGATTAGCGGGAAACAATGAGCAGTTCTTC. Complete variable domain (other parts from reference TRBV5-1 and TRBJ2-1): KAGVTQTPRYLIKTRGQQVTLSCSPISGHRSVSWYQQTPGQGLQFLFEYFSETQRNKGNFPGRFSGRQFSNSRSEMNVSTLELGDSALYLCASSGLAGNNEQFFGPGTRLTVL.

CDR3 DNA: TGTGCCAGCAGCTCCTACAGATTCTCTGGAAACACCATATATTTT. Encoded protein: CASSSYRFSGNTIYF. The chain is built from TRBV7-8 and TRBJ1-3, with D hard to call. The germline V gene encodes CDR1 SGHVS and CDR2 FQNEAQ. Trimming took off 4 bases at V and 0 bases at J, with 10 bases between the two ends. The CDR3 loop spans 15 amino acids.

The genes are TRBV3-1 (or the pseudogene TRBV3-2) and TRBJ2-7; D is possibly TRBD2 (6 bases). CDR3 length equals 12 residues. Germline V CDR1 and CDR2: LGHDT, YNNKEL (reference sequence). Trimming stripped 1 base from V and 10 bases from J, with 11 bases between. The DNA of the CDR3 is TGTGCCAGCAGCCAAGGGCCGGACTACCAGTACTTC. Amino acids: CASSQGPDYQYF.

The chain joins TRBV3-1 (or the pseudogene TRBV3-2) to TRBJ2-1; possible D gene TRBD1, 6 bases. Germline CDR1 LGHDT, CDR2 YNNKEL (reference sequence). Trimming pared 5 bases from V and 4 bases from J, leaving 18 bases between. The CDR3 is made up of 16 amino acids. DNA for the CDR3: TGTGCCAGCAGCACTCGGCCAGGGGCCCTATACAATGAGCAGTTCTTC. This codes for CASSTRPGALYNEQFF.

The genes are TRBV3-1 (or the pseudogene TRBV3-2) and TRBJ2-3, with TRBD2 identical over 7 bases. The CDR3 has 15 amino acids. After removal of 1 base from V and 1 base from J, the junction contained 2 bases not matched to a gene. Germline CDR1 reads LGHDT; CDR2 reads YNNKEL (reference sequence). The CDR3 nucleotides read TGTGCCAGCAGCCAAGTAAGCGGGGGCACAGATACGCAGTATTTT. It yields the protein CASSQVSGGTDTQYF.

As regards this clone: Other nucleotide sequences from this sample produce the same CDR3. This chain uses TRBV29-1 with TRBJ1-2; D is uncertain. In germline, CDR1 is SQVTM, CDR2 ANQGSEA. The V end was cut by 4 bases, the J end by 6 bases, with 9 bases between. There are 11 residues in the CDR3. CDR3 sequence (DNA): TGCAGCGTTGGTCAGCTAGATGGCTACACCTTC. This encodes CSVGQLDGYTF.

In its sample, this clone was seen once. The rearrangement uses TRBV7-3 and TRBJ2-3; perhaps TRBD2 as D (5 bases). The germline V and J ends were trimmed by 5 bases and 3 bases, with 12 bases remaining between them. This CDR3 region has 14 residues. CDR1 is SGHTA, CDR2 FQGTGA, per germline. CDR3 region: CASSPAGGTDTQYF. The CDR3 DNA reads TGTGCCAGCAGCCCCGCCGGCGGGACAGATACGCAGTATTTT.

This clone was detected once. The J gene is TRBJ2-7, the V gene TRBV3-1 (or the pseudogene TRBV3-2); 7 positions match TRBD2. CDR1 and CDR2 from the germline V gene are LGHDT and YNNKEL (reference sequence). The CDR3 sequence is 14 residues long. V lost 0 bases and J lost 2; bases outside the gene matches: 1. CDR3 sequence reads: CASSQDAGAYEQYF. In DNA form, the CDR3 reads TGTGCCAGCAGCCAAGATGCGGGGGCCTACGAGCAGTACTTC.

The J gene is TRBJ2-3, the V gene TRBV5-1; D may be TRBD1 (6 bases). Germline values: CDR1 SGHRS, CDR2 YFSETQ. This CDR3 region has 16 residues. V lost 0 bases, J lost 2 bases, and 13 bases lay in between. CDR3 nucleotides: TGCGCCAGCAGCTTGGGAGGGGCAGGGGCCACAGATACGCAGTATTTT. This codes for CASSLGGAGATDTQYF.

The genes are TRBV2 and TRBJ2-2, with D tentatively TRBD1 (6 bases). Germline V gene lookup returns CDR1 SNHLY and CDR2 FYNNEI. The CDR3 has 16 amino acids. V dropped 6 bases and J dropped 4 bases, with 18 bases sitting between them. The CDR3 region is CASSVTRGSGTGELFF. The CDR3 DNA is TGTGCCAGCAGCGTGACCAGGGGTTCTGGCACCGGGGAGCTGTTTTTT.

V and J are TRBV5-4 and TRBJ1-4; the match to TRBD1 covers 7 bases. J gave up 3 bases and V 2 bases, and 1 base lay outside the gene matches. Germline-derived CDR1 and CDR2 are SGHNT and YYREEE (reference sequence). This CDR3 is built from 14 residues. The CDR3 bases are TGTGCCAGCAGCTTACAGGGGCCTAATGAAAAACTGTTTTTT. Its translation is CASSLQGPNEKLFF. Looking up the rest from reference TRBV5-4 and TRBJ1-4 gives the full variable domain: ETGVTQSPTHLIKTRGQQVTLRCSSQSGHNTVSWYQQALGQGPQFIFQYYREEENGRGNFPPRFSGLQFPNYSSELNVNALELDDSALYLCASSLQGPNEKLFFGSGTQLSVL.

This clone was observed a few times. This chain connects TRBV7-8 to TRBJ2-7; a possible D gene is TRBD2 (5 bases). The V end lost 1 base, the J end lost 2 bases, and 12 bases lay between the germline ends. In germline, CDR1 is SGHVS, CDR2 FQNEAQ. This CDR3 has 15 amino acids. CDR3 loop: CASSLGGLETYEQYF. In DNA, the CDR3 is TGTGCCAGCAGCTTAGGAGGGCTCGAGACCTACGAGCAGTACTTC.

V gene TRBV7-8 combines with J gene TRBJ1-6; perhaps TRBD1 as D (6 bases). V was clipped by 3 bases and J by 6 bases, with 12 bases between them. The germline gives CDR1 SGHVS, CDR2 FQNEAQ. This CDR3 is 15 amino acids long. CDR3 DNA: TGTGCCAGCAGCTTTCAGGACAGCTTTAATTCACCCCTCCACTTT. Amino acid sequence: CASSFQDSFNSPLHF.

The sample holds one count of this clone. V gene TRBV3-1 (or the pseudogene TRBV3-2) combines with J gene TRBJ2-4, with D perhaps TRBD1 (6 bases). Germline V lookup: CDR1 LGHDT, CDR2 YNNKEL (reference sequence). CDR3 length: 13 residues. V lost 6 bases and J 6 bases, leaving 12 bases between the germline ends. CDR3 sequence: CASRPQGTNIQYF. CDR3 DNA: TGTGCCAGCAGGCCCCAGGGGACAAACATTCAGTACTTC.

This chain joins TRBV19 and TRBJ1-2; 9 bases align to TRBD1. This CDR3 has 13 residues. V lost 5 bases to trimming and J lost 11 bases; unmatched junction nucleotides: 9. The germline V gene encodes CDR1 LNHDA and CDR2 SQIVND (reference sequence). CDR3 in DNA: TGTGCCAGTAGTCGCCTGGGACAGGGTGGGTACACCTTC. This encodes CASSRLGQGGYTF.

The chain joins TRBV3-1 (or the pseudogene TRBV3-2) to TRBJ1-1; D gene uncertain. Per germline, CDR1 LGHDT and CDR2 YNNKEL (reference sequence). The V end lost 1 base, the J end lost 4 bases, and 7 bases lay between the germline ends. The CDR3 contains 13 residues. In nucleotides, the CDR3 is TGTGCCAGCAGCCAAGTTCGGAGCACTGAAGCTTTCTTT. This translates into CASSQVRSTEAFF.

The rearrangement links TRBV15 to TRBJ1-1; 8 nucleotides line up with TRBD1. Trimming at V came to 3 bases and at J to 1 base, leaving 4 bases not matched to a gene. Looked up from germline, CDR1 is LNHNV and CDR2 is YYDKDF (reference sequence). The CDR3 is 15 amino acids. CDR3 sequence reads: CATSRKTGANTEAFF. CDR3 in DNA: TGTGCCACCAGCAGGAAGACAGGGGCGAACACTGAAGCTTTCTTT.